This T cell receptor (beta chain) was obtained from a study of spatial heterogeneity in lung cancer. Time point of the sample: sample taken at primary tumor resection. From tumor, nontumor lung or frozen PBMC, whole RNA was taken unsorted for sequencing. On each TCR cDNA molecule, a unique molecular identifier was present. TCRdb reanalysed the 5' RACE reads using MiXCR and keeps one entry per CDR3 protein. The repertoire holds roughly 82,000 distinct CDR3 sequences, over 9.5% seen once, with 4.6% in the top ten. CDR3 length: 13 amino acids. The V end lost 5 bases, the J end lost 4 bases, and 10 bases lay between the germline ends. Germline CDR1 and CDR2: ENHRY and SYGVKD.

This receptor was identified in a male donor with early-stage non-small cell lung cancer. The sample in question was PBMCs, obtained at surgery. The V call is TRBV10-3, the J call TRBJ2-3, with D tentatively TRBD1 or TRBD2 (6 bases each). The CDR3 DNA reads as TGTGCCATCAGTAGGGGGGCTTCAGATACGCAGTATTTT. Translation gives CAISRGASDTQYF.